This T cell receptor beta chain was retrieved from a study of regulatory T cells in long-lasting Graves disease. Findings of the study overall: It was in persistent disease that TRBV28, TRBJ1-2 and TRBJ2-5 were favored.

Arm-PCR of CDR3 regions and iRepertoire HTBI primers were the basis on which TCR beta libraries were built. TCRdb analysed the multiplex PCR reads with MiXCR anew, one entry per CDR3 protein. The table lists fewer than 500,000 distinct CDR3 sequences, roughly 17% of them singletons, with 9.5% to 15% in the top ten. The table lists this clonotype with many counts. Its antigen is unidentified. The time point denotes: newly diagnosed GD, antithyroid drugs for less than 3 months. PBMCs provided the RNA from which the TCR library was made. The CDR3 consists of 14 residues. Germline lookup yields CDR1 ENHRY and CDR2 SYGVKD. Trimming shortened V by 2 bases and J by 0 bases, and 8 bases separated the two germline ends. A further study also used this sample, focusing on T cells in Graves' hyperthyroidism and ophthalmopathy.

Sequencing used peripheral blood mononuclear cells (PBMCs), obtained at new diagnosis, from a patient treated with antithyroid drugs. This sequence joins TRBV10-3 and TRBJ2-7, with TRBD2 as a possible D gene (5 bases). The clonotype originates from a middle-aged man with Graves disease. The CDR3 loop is CAISEASYSYEQYF. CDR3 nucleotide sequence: TGTGCCATCAGTGAGGCTAGCTACTCCTACGAGCAGTACTTC.